This T cell receptor (beta chain) is from a study of T cell responses to AZD1222 COVID-19 vaccine. Overall study findings and caveats: Elevations in Spike-specific TCR breadth and depth followed administration of two AZD1222 doses.

Data came from immunoSEQ multiplex PCR; TCRdb stores just in-frame clones and leaves some out. The table records over 100,000 clones, approximately 90% of them present only once. V lost 0 bases and J 7 bases, leaving 21 bases between the germline ends. Germline CDR1 is SNHLY and CDR2 is FYNNEI. This CDR3 is 18 amino acids long. As concerns this clone: What it binds is not known.

This rearrangement joins TRBV2 to TRBJ2-2, with D perhaps TRBD2 (6 bases). Specimen: peripheral blood, collected on day 0 of AZD1222 vaccination. The sequence derives from an adult in good health. The DNA for the CDR3 is TGTGCCAGCAGTGAAGCTAGAGTGGGGGGACCCAATGGCGGGGAGCTGTTTTTT. Its protein is CASSEARVGGPNGGELFF.